The 31 T cell receptor beta chains listed next were all sequenced from one sample in a study of cytomegalovirus exposure and HLA in healthy donors. Primers included in the PCR were 60 Vbeta and 13 Jbeta primers. Some clones are missing from TCRdb's copy, which holds only in-frame ones; the method was immunoSEQ multiplex PCR. Here the sample spans over 150,000 clones, 75% to 85% being singletons. The material sequenced was PBMCs. The receptor source for this set is a woman in her sixties or seventies in good health and CMV-seropositive.

The J gene is TRBJ2-3, the V gene TRBV7-3; 8 positions match TRBD2. With 5 bases clipped from V and 4 bases from J, the junction kept 5 bases outside the gene matches. The CDR3 contains 14 residues. Germline CDR1 SGHTA, CDR2 FQGTGA. The CDR3 nucleotides are TGTGCCAGCAGCACGGGACTAGTTTCAGATACGCAGTATTTT. Residues: CASSTGLVSDTQYF.

This chain uses TRBV19 with TRBJ2-2; TRBD2 agrees at 9 bases. The CDR3 runs 15 residues. J lost 1 base, V lost 8 bases, and 5 bases had no gene match. The germline V gene has CDR1 LNHDA and CDR2 SQIVND (reference sequence). CDR3 DNA: TGTGCCAGTCAGAGACTAGCGGTGAACACCGGGGAGCTGTTTTTT. Amino acids: CASQRLAVNTGELFF.

V is TRBV2 and J is TRBJ1-5, with D perhaps TRBD1 (5 bases). CDR1 is SNHLY, CDR2 FYNNEI, per germline. CDR3 length: 14 residues. V was trimmed by 11 bases and J by 7 bases, leaving 21 bases between them. The CDR3 sequence: CASNLSREKQPQHF. For the CDR3, the DNA is TGTGCCTCCAACCTGTCCAGGGAAAAACAGCCCCAGCATTTT.

The V gene is TRBV6-1, the J gene TRBJ2-5; TRBD2 matches at 7 bases. The CDR3 spans 16 residues. V was clipped by 3 bases and J by 5 bases; unmatched bases: 12. CDR1 is MNHNS and CDR2 is SASEGT in the germline V gene. DNA of the CDR3: TGTGCCAGCAGTGATGGTGTGGGCGGGGGATATGAGACCCAGTACTTC. This translates into CASSDGVGGGYETQYF.

V and J are TRBV5-1 and TRBJ2-7; TRBD1 aligns across 7 bases. In germline, CDR1 is SGHRS, CDR2 YFSETQ. This CDR3 region has 14 residues. The V and J ends lost 4 bases and 3 bases, in that order; junction bases with no gene match: 7. CDR3 in amino acids: CASSAYRDSYEQYF. CDR3 DNA sequence: TGCGCCAGCAGCGCGTACAGGGACAGCTACGAGCAGTACTTC. The full variable domain, rest sourced from reference TRBV5-1 and TRBJ2-7, is KAGVTQTPRYLIKTRGQQVTLSCSPISGHRSVSWYQQTPGQGLQFLFEYFSETQRNKGNFPGRFSGRQFSNSRSEMNVSTLELGDSALYLCASSAYRDSYEQYFGPGTRLTVT.

CDR3 nucleotides: TGTGCCAGCAAGCGGGAGGGCGGGAACACTGAAGCTTTCTTT. Its translation is CASKREGGNTEAFF. The V and J genes are TRBV5-4 and TRBJ1-1, with no clear D. CDR1 is SGHNT, CDR2 YYREEE, per germline (reference sequence). CDR3 size: 14 residues. V was pared by 6 bases and J by 1 base, with 13 bases between. Looking up the rest from reference TRBV5-4 and TRBJ1-1 gives the full variable domain: ETGVTQSPTHLIKTRGQQVTLRCSSQSGHNTVSWYQQALGQGPQFIFQYYREEENGRGNFPPRFSGLQFPNYSSELNVNALELDDSALYLCASKREGGNTEAFFGQGTRLTVV.

The rearrangement uses TRBV28 and TRBJ2-7; D unclear. This CDR3 region has 12 residues. V was shortened by 4 bases and J by 4 bases, with 8 bases between the two germline ends. Germline lookup yields CDR1 MDHEN and CDR2 SYDVKM. The chain's CDR3 is CASSWAGYEQYF. In DNA form, the CDR3 reads TGTGCCAGCAGTTGGGCTGGGTACGAGCAGTACTTC. The whole variable domain, filled in from reference TRBV28 and TRBJ2-7, reads DVKVTQSSRYLVKRTGEKVFLECVQDMDHENMFWYRQDPGLGLRLIYFSYDVKMKEKGDIPEGYSVSREKKERFSLILESASTNQTSMYLCASSWAGYEQYFGPGTRLTVT.

This chain links TRBV28 with TRBJ1-2; 10 nucleotides match TRBD1. Trimming removed 7 bases from V and 7 bases from J; junction bases left unmatched: 12. The CDR3 is 15 amino acids. Germline CDR1 reads MDHEN; CDR2 reads SYDVKM. CDR3 in amino acids: CASTLLDRGDRGYTF. The CDR3 DNA reads TGTGCCAGCACCTTATTGGACAGGGGGGACCGTGGCTACACCTTC.

The chain has TRBV28 and TRBJ1-3; maybe TRBD1 (5 bases). The CDR3 loop spans 16 amino acids. The V and J ends lost 2 bases and 0 bases respectively, with 11 bases between them. Germline-derived CDR1 and CDR2 are MDHEN and SYDVKM. The CDR3 here is CASSLGGFGSGNTIYF. DNA of the CDR3: TGTGCCAGCAGTTTAGGGGGGTTTGGCTCTGGAAACACCATATATTTT.

The genes are TRBV23-1 and TRBJ2-7; 9 nucleotides align to TRBD1. TRBV23-1 is designated an ORF whose function remains uncertain. Losses at the gene ends were 2 bases for V and 5 bases for J; bases not matched to a gene: 1. This CDR3 has 13 residues. CDR3 coding DNA: TGCGCCAGCAGTCAAAGGACAGGGGACGAGCAGTACTTC. Translation: CASSQRTGDEQYF.

The chain has TRBV5-1 and TRBJ1-1, with 8 bases lining up with TRBD1. The CDR3 runs 14 residues. V lost 4 bases, J lost 4 bases, and 6 bases stayed unmatched. The V gene's germline CDR1 is SGHRS and CDR2 YFSETQ. This CDR3 reads CASSPQGAITEAFF. CDR3 DNA sequence: TGCGCCAGCAGCCCGCAGGGGGCAATCACTGAAGCTTTCTTT.

The V and J genes are TRBV28 and TRBJ2-7, with 7 bases identical to TRBD2. Germline V CDR1 and CDR2: MDHEN, SYDVKM. Trimming removed 6 bases from V and 0 bases from J; junction bases left unmatched: 8. The length of the CDR3 is 15 residues. The CDR3 sequence is CASRLVAGLSYEQYF. DNA of the CDR3: TGTGCCAGCAGACTAGTAGCGGGCCTCTCCTACGAGCAGTACTTC.

The chain joins TRBV9 to TRBJ2-6, with D perhaps TRBD2 (6 bases). CDR3 size: 17 residues. Looked up from germline, CDR1 is SGDLS and CDR2 is YYNGEE. V lost 0 bases and J lost 0, with 10 bases in between. CDR3 sequence: CASSVDLASSGANVLTF. The CDR3 nucleotides are TGTGCCAGCAGCGTAGATCTAGCGAGCTCTGGGGCCAACGTCCTGACTTTC.

This clone appeared a single time. The chain carries TRBV30 and TRBJ1-6; a weak D match, TRBD1 (5 bases). The CDR3 consists of 15 residues. Trimming took off 0 bases at V and 4 bases at J, with 10 bases between the two ends. Germline lookup yields CDR1 GTSNPN and CDR2 SVGIG (reference sequence). CDR3 coding DNA: TGTGCCTGGAGTGTACCCCCAGGGTATAATTCACCCCTCCACTTT. Protein: CAWSVPPGYNSPLHF.

The CDR3: CASSMSRRETQYF. The DNA of the CDR3 is TGTGCCAGTAGTATGTCTAGAAGGGAGACCCAGTACTTC. This sequence joins TRBV19 and TRBJ2-5; unclear D gene. The CDR3 is 13 residues long. V was clipped by 3 bases and J by 5 bases, with 10 bases between them. Per the germline V gene, CDR1 is LNHDA and CDR2 is SQIVND (reference sequence).

The gene calls are TRBV7-3 and TRBJ1-2; no clear D gene. The CDR3 length is 14 residues. V was trimmed by 2 bases and J by 8 bases, leaving 15 bases between them. CDR1 is SGHTA, CDR2 FQGTGA, per germline. The CDR3 protein is CASSLDGGGRGYTF. The CDR3 DNA reads TGTGCCAGCAGCTTAGACGGAGGAGGGAGGGGCTACACCTTC.

There are a few counts of this clone. J is TRBJ1-1 and V is TRBV5-1, with TRBD1 as a possible D gene (6 bases). Trimming pared 3 bases from V and 12 bases from J, leaving 21 bases between. The CDR3 is made up of 14 amino acids. CDR1 and CDR2 from the germline V gene are SGHRS and YFSETQ. Here the CDR3 reads CASSWQGPLDCPFF. In DNA form, the CDR3 reads TGCGCCAGCAGCTGGCAGGGGCCTCTAGATTGCCCTTTCTTT.

The chain has TRBV6-1 and TRBJ2-3; TRBD1 is a possible D gene (5 bases). Germline lookup yields CDR1 MNHNS and CDR2 SASEGT. The length of the CDR3 is 15 residues. V shed 8 bases and J shed 3 bases, with 18 bases lying between them. The CDR3 is CASSLPARGTDTQYF. CDR3 bases: TGTGCCAGCTCTCTACCCGCTAGGGGTACAGATACGCAGTATTTT.

Points on this clone: The junction differs from germline at one of its ends, possibly a read error. This chain links TRBV7-2 with TRBJ2-4; perhaps TRBD1 as D (5 bases). This CDR3 is 14 amino acids long. Germline values: CDR1 SGHTA, CDR2 FQGNSA. The CDR3: CASSIDRPKNSQYF. In nucleotides, the CDR3 is TGTGCCAGCAGCATAGACAGACCCAAAAACAGTCAGTACTTC.

The rearrangement joins TRBV7-3 to TRBJ2-3; TRBD2 might be the D (6 bases). V dropped 3 bases and J dropped 0 bases, with 13 bases sitting between them. CDR3 length equals 16 residues. CDR1 and CDR2 (germline): SGHTA, FQGTGA. This CDR3 is CASSLSAGTSTDTQYF. The CDR3 coding sequence is TGTGCCAGCAGCTTGAGCGCGGGGACTAGCACAGATACGCAGTATTTT.

V usage is TRBV19 and J usage is TRBJ1-6; TRBD1 matches 10 bases. J gave up 10 bases and V 5 bases, and 5 bases lay outside the gene matches. The CDR3 spans 14 residues. Germline-derived CDR1 and CDR2 are LNHDA and SQIVND (reference sequence). In DNA, the CDR3 is TGTGCCAGTAGTGTCCGGGACAGGGGATCACCCCTCCACTTT. This encodes CASSVRDRGSPLHF.

This chain joins TRBV12-5 and TRBJ2-3; TRBD2 matches 11 bases. The germline CDR1 and CDR2 sequences are LGHNT and FRNRAP. This CDR3 contains 18 residues. Unmatched junction bases numbered 7, after V lost 2 bases and J lost 0 bases. In nucleotides, the CDR3 is TGTGCTAGTGGTTTGAAGGGACTAGCGGACCTTAGCACAGATACGCAGTATTTT. This codes for CASGLKGLADLSTDTQYF.

The genes are TRBV18 and TRBJ1-5, with 8 bases fitting TRBD1. CDR3 length: 15 amino acids. Germline V CDR1 and CDR2: KGHSH, LQKENI. J lost 0 bases, V lost 3 bases, and 1 base had no gene match. Here the CDR3 DNA reads TGTGCCAGCTCACCGACAGGGGATAGCAATCAGCCCCAGCATTTT. Protein: CASSPTGDSNQPQHF.

The rearrangement links TRBV9 to TRBJ2-1; 7 bases are a match to TRBD1. After removal of 0 bases from V and 2 bases from J, the junction contained 2 bases not matched to a gene. There are 15 residues in the CDR3. Germline V gene data show CDR1 as SGDLS and CDR2 as YYNGEE. Written as DNA, the CDR3 is TGTGCCAGCAGCGTAGGACAGGGAACCTACAATGAGCAGTTCTTC. Amino acids: CASSVGQGTYNEQFF.

Comments on this clone: A junction end diverges from the germline sequence, so it may reflect a read error. V and J are TRBV6-5 and TRBJ1-3; D gene uncertain. The CDR3 is made up of 13 amino acids. Germline CDR1 is MNHEY and CDR2 is SVGAGI. The CDR3 DNA is TGTGTCAGCAGTTACTCGAGCCTCAACACCATATATTTT. It specifies CVSSYSSLNTIYF.

This clone has just a few counts. The chain recombines TRBV10-2 with TRBJ1-2, with a tentative D call TRBD1 (6 bases). Germline-derived CDR1 and CDR2 are WSHSY and SAAADI. V lost 6 bases and J lost 1, with 15 bases in between. CDR3 length: 15 amino acids. Written as DNA, the CDR3 is TGCGCCAGCAGCCCACCCCGACAGGTTAACTATGGCTACACCTTC. This gives the protein CASSPPRQVNYGYTF.

This clone was found once. V is TRBV7-2 and J is TRBJ1-1, with D unclear. V was clipped by 1 base and J by 10 bases, with 10 bases between them. CDR1 is SGHTA, CDR2 FQGNSA, per germline. The CDR3 covers 12 residues. The CDR3 DNA reads as TGTGCCAGCAGCTTAGACGTTACAGTAGCTTTCTTT. This translates into CASSLDVTVAFF.

The rearrangement uses TRBV6-4 and TRBJ1-2; 7 bases align to TRBD1. With V trimmed by 5 bases and J by 2 bases, 11 bases remained unmatched. In germline, CDR1 is MRHNA, CDR2 SNTAGT. This CDR3 comprises 16 residues. CDR3 sequence reads: CASSPSSGGGNYGYTF. CDR3 DNA sequence: TGTGCCAGCAGTCCTTCCTCAGGGGGAGGAAACTATGGCTACACCTTC.

On this clone itself: At one end the junction does not follow the germline gene, possibly because of a read error. Written as DNA, the CDR3 is TGTGCCTGCAGGCGGCAGAAGAACACCGGGGAGCTGTTTTTT. As protein: CACRRQKNTGELFF. The genes are TRBV6-1 and TRBJ2-2; D not resolved. The CDR3 is 14 amino acids. CDR1 MNHNS and CDR2 SASEGT come from the germline V gene.

This clone was found once. The chain carries TRBV7-3 and TRBJ1-2, with 8 positions matching TRBD1. Germline-derived CDR1 and CDR2 are SGHTA and FQGTGA. V gave up 4 bases and J gave up 1 base; unmatched junction bases: 2. This CDR3 contains 14 residues. The CDR3 DNA reads as TGTGCCAGCAGCTCACAGGGGGATAACTATGGCTACACCTTC. Protein sequence: CASSSQGDNYGYTF.

The rearrangement uses TRBV19 and TRBJ2-5, with 8 bases matching TRBD1. This CDR3 is 14 amino acids long. Germline V lookup: CDR1 LNHDA, CDR2 SQIVND (reference sequence). J gave up 5 bases and V 3 bases, and 5 bases lay outside the gene matches. The CDR3, as DNA: TGTGCCAGTAGTATCCAGGGGGCTTTGGAGACCCAGTACTTC. This codes for CASSIQGALETQYF.